The 20 T cell receptor beta chains below were found in one sample sequenced in a study of CD8 T cells in Susac syndrome. Reverse transcription used about 0.5 to 1 ug RNA and random hexamers. Each CDR3 protein is one row after TCRdb ran MiXCR on the immunoSEQ multiplex PCR reads. The sample yields about 120,000 distinct CDR3 sequences, 90% to 95% seen once. The sample was CD4+ T cells from PBMCs. The receptors originated from a human donor in good health.

This chain links TRBV12-3 or TRBV12-4 with TRBJ2-7, with TRBD1 as a possible D gene (6 bases). Deletions cut 4 bases from V and 0 bases from J, with 13 bases between. CDR3 size: 15 residues. Here the CDR3 reads CASSYPRDNSYEQYF. The CDR3 DNA is TGTGCCAGCAGTTACCCACGGGACAACTCCTACGAGCAGTACTTC.

This chain joins TRBV27 and TRBJ2-7; D may be TRBD1 or TRBD2 (5 bases each). This CDR3 region has 13 residues. The V and J ends lost 2 bases and 6 bases respectively, with 11 bases between them. Germline CDR1 MNHEY, CDR2 SMNVEV (reference sequence). CDR3 region: CASSLLSGGEQYF. CDR3 coding DNA: TGTGCCAGCAGTTTACTATCTGGGGGCGAGCAGTACTTC.

In its sample, this clonotype was seen once. The chain is built from TRBV5-1 and TRBJ2-2; TRBD2 might be the D (6 bases). The CDR3 covers 16 residues. V was shortened by 4 bases and J by 2 bases, with 15 bases between the two germline ends. Looked up from germline, CDR1 is SGHRS and CDR2 is YFSETQ. The CDR3 loop is CASSLLRLVNTGELFF. CDR3 in DNA: TGCGCCAGCAGCCTCCTCCGACTAGTAAACACCGGGGAGCTGTTTTTT. Complete variable domain (other parts from reference TRBV5-1 and TRBJ2-2): KAGVTQTPRYLIKTRGQQVTLSCSPISGHRSVSWYQQTPGQGLQFLFEYFSETQRNKGNFPGRFSGRQFSNSRSEMNVSTLELGDSALYLCASSLLRLVNTGELFFGEGSRLTVL.

The CDR3 DNA reads as TGTGCCGGGAACGCGGGACAGGGGTTTGAAAAACTGTTTTTT. The encoded protein is CAGNAGQGFEKLFF. The chain carries TRBV7-9 and TRBJ1-4, with TRBD1 identical over 10 bases. This CDR3 comprises 14 residues. Germline V gene data show CDR1 as SEHNR and CDR2 as FQNEAQ (reference sequence). Trimming removed 11 bases from V and 7 bases from J; junction bases left unmatched: 10.

This chain joins TRBV28 and TRBJ2-3; D gene ambiguous. Germline-derived CDR1 and CDR2 are MDHEN and SYDVKM. V was trimmed by 5 bases and J by 1 base, leaving 16 bases between them. The CDR3 totals 16 residues. The CDR3 DNA reads as TGTGCCAGCAGTCCACCCGACAATTTGCGCACAGATACGCAGTATTTT. It yields the protein CASSPPDNLRTDTQYF.

V is TRBV10-3 and J is TRBJ2-5; D perhaps matches TRBD1 (6 bases). The CDR3 sequence is 12 residues long. V dropped 6 bases and J dropped 2 bases, with 7 bases sitting between them. From germline, CDR1 is ENHRY and CDR2 SYGVKD. The CDR3 DNA follows: TGTGCCATCAGGGACAGTCAAGAGACCCAGTACTTC. Residues: CAIRDSQETQYF.

This chain connects TRBV5-1 to TRBJ2-2; no definite D call. This CDR3 has 13 residues. Trimming took 4 bases from V and 6 from J, leaving 10 bases between them. CDR1 is SGHRS and CDR2 is YFSETQ in the germline V gene. As DNA, the CDR3 is TGCGCCAGCAGCCTGGATGCGGCCGGGGAGCTGTTTTTT. Encoded protein: CASSLDAAGELFF.

The genes are TRBV30 and TRBJ1-1, with TRBD1 as a possible D gene (5 bases). Trimming stripped 2 bases from V and 6 bases from J, with 7 bases between. Germline V gene data show CDR1 as GTSNPN and CDR2 as SVGIG (reference sequence). This CDR3 is built from 11 residues. The CDR3 region has the DNA TGTGCCTGGAGTTCGGGGGCTGAAGCTTTCTTT. The encoded protein is CAWSSGAEAFF.

The J gene is TRBJ2-7, the V gene TRBV20-1; D perhaps matches TRBD1 (5 bases). Looked up from germline, CDR1 is DFQATT and CDR2 is SNEGSKA (reference sequence). There are 15 residues in the CDR3. The V gene lost 6 bases and the J gene lost 6 bases, with 24 bases spanning the gap. The CDR3 spells CSAAIAGLPSTEQYF. The CDR3 DNA sequence: TGCAGTGCCGCAATAGCAGGGCTCCCCTCGACCGAGCAGTACTTC.

The V call is TRBV20-1, the J call TRBJ2-7; 10 bases are shared with TRBD1. Losses at the gene ends were 2 bases for V and 0 bases for J; bases not matched to a gene: 4. Germline CDR1 DFQATT, CDR2 SNEGSKA (reference sequence). The CDR3 is 15 residues long. This chain's CDR3 is CSARPGTGASYEQYF. For the CDR3, the DNA is TGCAGTGCTAGACCGGGGACAGGGGCCTCCTACGAGCAGTACTTC.

V and J are TRBV7-9 and TRBJ2-3, with D unresolved. Per germline, CDR1 SEHNR and CDR2 FQNEAQ (reference sequence). V was clipped by 3 bases and J by 1 base, with 8 bases between them. This CDR3 has 14 amino acids. The CDR3 sequence is CASSFVLGTDTQYF. The CDR3 DNA is TGTGCCAGCAGCTTTGTGCTGGGCACAGATACGCAGTATTTT.

The chain uses TRBV23-1 and TRBJ2-2; 9 nucleotides agree with TRBD2. TRBV23-1 qualifies as an ORF whose function is uncertain. V gave up 4 bases and J gave up 7 bases; unmatched junction bases: 19. The CDR3 has 19 residues. CDR3 protein: CASSRPLPGTSLRSGELFF. The DNA of the CDR3 is TGCGCCAGCAGTCGCCCCCTCCCAGGGACTAGCTTGCGTAGCGGGGAGCTGTTTTTT.

The chain recombines TRBV30 with TRBJ2-7; D remains ambiguous. Per germline, CDR1 GTSNPN and CDR2 SVGIG (reference sequence). CDR3 length: 13 amino acids. Trimming left V 0 bases short and J 6 bases short, with 12 bases between. The CDR3 here is CAWSVPLSGEQYF. In DNA, the CDR3 is TGTGCCTGGAGTGTACCGCTATCAGGCGAGCAGTACTTC. Based on the CDR3 plus reference TRBV30 and TRBJ2-7, the full variable domain is SQTIHQWPATLVQPVGSPLSLECTVEGTSNPNLYWYRQAAGRGLQLLFYSVGIGQISSEVPQNLSASRPQDRQFILSSKKLLLSDSGFYLCAWSVPLSGEQYFGPGTRLTVT.

The rearrangement uses TRBV29-1 and TRBJ1-1, with D possibly matching TRBD1 (5 bases). This CDR3 contains 14 residues. Trimming pared 1 base from V and 6 bases from J, leaving 15 bases between. Germline CDR1 is SQVTM and CDR2 is ANQGSEA. The CDR3 DNA sequence: TGCAGCGTTGAAGTAGGGCTTTTAGGGGCTGAAGCTTTCTTT. It is translated as CSVEVGLLGAEAFF.

The chain uses TRBV18 and TRBJ2-5; D possibly corresponds to TRBD1 (6 bases). The germline gives CDR1 KGHSH, CDR2 LQKENI. The CDR3 totals 15 residues. Trimming stripped 6 bases from V and 3 bases from J, with 17 bases between. The CDR3 nucleotides are TGTGCCAGCTCGCAGCCGGGACACGGAAAAGAGACCCAGTACTTC. This gives the protein CASSQPGHGKETQYF.

A single count supports this clonotype. The gene calls are TRBV3-1 and TRBJ2-1; no clear D. Trimming left V 1 base short and J 8 bases short, with 12 bases between. This CDR3 contains 14 residues. Germline V gene sequence: CDR1 LGHDT, CDR2 YNNKEL (reference sequence). CDR3 region: CASSQAGQAHEQFF. The DNA for the CDR3 is TGTGCCAGCAGCCAAGCAGGCCAGGCCCATGAGCAGTTCTTC.

The chain combines TRBV7-2 with TRBJ2-3; 7 nucleotides agree with TRBD1. V lost 3 bases, J lost 2 bases, and 11 bases stayed unmatched. CDR1 and CDR2 (germline): SGHTA, FQGNSA. The CDR3 length is 17 residues. The CDR3 DNA reads TGTGCCAGCAGCTTGAATTCAGGGGGTCTCATCACAGATACGCAGTATTTT. Its protein is CASSLNSGGLITDTQYF.

V usage is TRBV7-9 and J usage is TRBJ2-2, with a tentative D call TRBD2 (6 bases). V was pared by 6 bases and J by 4 bases, with 18 bases between. The CDR3 runs 16 residues. The germline CDR1 and CDR2 sequences are SEHNR and FQNEAQ (reference sequence). The DNA for the CDR3 is TGTGCCAGCAGGAGAGGGTTACGGGAGTCCACCGGGGAGCTGTTTTTT. This gives the protein CASRRGLRESTGELFF.

The rearrangement joins TRBV7-2 to TRBJ2-2; 10 positions match TRBD2. Germline trimming cut 8 bases from V and 7 bases from J; bases unmatched to any gene: 13. The CDR3 has 16 residues. From germline, CDR1 is SGHTA and CDR2 FQGNSA. CDR3 in DNA: TGTGCCAGCCCGCGCCCAGCGGGAGGGCGGATCGGGGAGCTGTTTTTT. Protein product: CASPRPAGGRIGELFF.

The table lists this clonotype with a few counts. This chain links TRBV12-3 or TRBV12-4 with TRBJ1-1; D ambiguous. V was clipped by 2 bases and J by 0 bases, with 7 bases between them. The CDR3 totals 14 residues. The CDR3 reads CASSLNTMNTEAFF. CDR3 DNA: TGTGCCAGCAGTTTAAACACCATGAACACTGAAGCTTTCTTT.